Presented here are 31 T cell receptor beta chains from one specimen sequenced in a study of CD8+ T cells in alopecia areata. The treatment here: oral pan-JAK inhibitor, 5-10 mg twice daily. RNA was isolated and reverse transcribed to cDNA, the sequencing template. Measured with immunoSEQ multiplex PCR; TCRdb has only the in-frame clones, and not every one. The sample consists of 200,000 to 250,000 clones, about 50% of them appearing once. Sample: CD4+ T cells sorted from blood, taken at week 4, from a patient treated with tofacitinib. These receptors were taken from a human donor with alopecia areata.

The J gene is TRBJ2-2, the V gene TRBV7-6; weak D call: TRBD2 (6 bases). With 5 bases removed from V and 7 bases from J, the gap between germline ends came to 14 bases. This CDR3 has 14 amino acids. Germline lookup yields CDR1 SGHVS and CDR2 FNYEAQ. The CDR3 DNA sequence: TGTGCCAGCAGCCTCATAGCGGTCGGCGGGGAGCTGTTTTTT. Amino acid sequence: CASSLIAVGGELFF.

In this sample, this clone turned up a few times. J is TRBJ2-3 and V is TRBV7-2, with 7 bases matching TRBD2. J lost 1 base, V lost 6 bases, and 10 bases had no gene match. This CDR3 spans 16 amino acids. Germline-derived CDR1 and CDR2 are SGHTA and FQGNSA. CDR3 in amino acids: CASSRSGGGGTDTQYF. The CDR3 region has the DNA TGTGCCAGCAGTAGGTCCGGCGGGGGTGGCACAGATACGCAGTATTTT. The whole variable domain, remainder taken from reference TRBV7-2 and TRBJ2-3, is GAGVSQSPSNKVTEKGKDVELRCDPISGHTALYWYRQSLGQGLEFLIYFQGNSAPDKSGLPSDRFSAERTGGSVSTLTIQRTQQEDSAVYLCASSRSGGGGTDTQYFGPGTRLTVL.

This sequence joins TRBV29-1 and TRBJ1-4; TRBD1 matches 9 bases. This CDR3 spans 15 amino acids. Germline loops: CDR1 SQVTM, CDR2 ANQGSEA. The V gene end was trimmed by 4 bases and the J gene end by 6 bases; junction bases not matched to a gene: 9. In DNA form, the CDR3 reads TGCAGCGTTGCGGGAACAGGGGGCGGGGATGAAAAACTGTTTTTT. Its translation: CSVAGTGGGDEKLFF.

The J gene is TRBJ2-7, the V gene TRBV11-2, with D uncertain. The CDR3 is 12 residues long. The germline V gene encodes CDR1 SGHAT and CDR2 FQNNGV. Trimming pared 4 bases from V and 0 bases from J, leaving 4 bases between. The CDR3 loop reads CASSSTSYEQYF. The DNA of the CDR3 is TGTGCCAGCAGCTCGACCTCCTACGAGCAGTACTTC.

The count of this clone is one. The chain joins TRBV29-1 to TRBJ1-5, with D possibly TRBD1 on 6 matching bases. The germline V and J ends were trimmed by 7 bases and 7 bases, with 14 bases remaining between them. From germline, CDR1 is SQVTM and CDR2 ANQGSEA. There are 12 residues in the CDR3. CDR3: CSASTGGQPQHF. CDR3 nucleotide sequence: TGCAGCGCTTCGACAGGTGGGCAGCCCCAGCATTTT.

The rearrangement joins TRBV7-2 to TRBJ2-5, with D possibly being TRBD1 or TRBD2 (5 bases each). The CDR3 sequence is 13 residues long. Trimming shortened V by 6 bases and J by 1 base, and 9 bases separated the two germline ends. Germline values: CDR1 SGHTA, CDR2 FQGNSA. CDR3 sequence reads: CASSSGPQETQYF. Written as DNA, the CDR3 is TGTGCCAGCAGTTCGGGGCCCCAAGAGACCCAGTACTTC.

The chain joins TRBV27 to TRBJ1-6; the D is unclear. Looked up from germline, CDR1 is MNHEY and CDR2 is SMNVEV (reference sequence). The CDR3 consists of 12 residues. The ends were cut back, 5 bases at V and 7 bases at J, with 6 bases in the middle. CDR3 region: CASSRPNSPLHF. In DNA, the CDR3 is TGTGCCAGCAGTAGGCCCAATTCACCCCTCCACTTT.

The V call is TRBV29-1, the J call TRBJ1-5; possible D gene TRBD1, 6 bases. V was pared by 4 bases and J by 4 bases, with 14 bases between. The CDR3 covers 14 residues. The germline V gene has CDR1 SQVTM and CDR2 ANQGSEA. CDR3 coding DNA: TGCAGCGTTGTGGAGGGAGGGGGTAATCAGCCCCAGCATTTT. It yields the protein CSVVEGGGNQPQHF.

This clone was counted many times. V gene TRBV2 combines with J gene TRBJ1-1, with 7 bases lining up with TRBD1. V was clipped by 6 bases and J by 2 bases; unmatched bases: 9. The CDR3 length is 15 residues. Germline CDR1 SNHLY, CDR2 FYNNEI. The CDR3 sequence is CASRGVGGGNTEAFF. CDR3 DNA sequence: TGTGCCAGCAGAGGGGTAGGGGGCGGCAACACTGAAGCTTTCTTT.

CDR3 nucleotides: TGTGCCAGCTGCCAACAATCGGGACTTTCCTCCTACAATGAGCAGTTCTTC. It codes for CASCQQSGLSSYNEQFF. The rearrangement joins TRBV9 to TRBJ2-1, with D possibly matching TRBD2 (6 bases). Between the trimmed V and J ends, which lost 7 bases and 0 bases, there was a span of 20 bases. This CDR3 contains 17 residues. Germline-derived CDR1 and CDR2 are SGDLS and YYNGEE.

This clone was observed a few times. The genes are TRBV5-1 and TRBJ1-1, with D perhaps TRBD1 (6 bases). The CDR3 has 14 residues. Trimming took 2 bases from V and 3 from J, leaving 11 bases between them. Germline CDR1 reads SGHRS; CDR2 reads YFSETQ. CDR3: CASSFGQTDTEAFF. In DNA form, the CDR3 reads TGCGCCAGCAGCTTTGGACAGACGGACACTGAAGCTTTCTTT.

This clone turned up a few times. The V and J genes are TRBV5-1 and TRBJ2-1; TRBD2 is a possible D gene (5 bases). This CDR3 is 15 amino acids long. V lost 4 bases and J 0 bases, leaving 11 bases between the germline ends. Germline-derived CDR1 and CDR2 are SGHRS and YFSETQ. Written as DNA, the CDR3 is TGCGCCAGCAGCGACACTGGACTCTCCTACAATGAGCAGTTCTTC. Protein sequence: CASSDTGLSYNEQFF.

The J gene is TRBJ2-7, the V gene TRBV10-3; possibly TRBD1 for D (5 bases). The CDR3 is 14 amino acids. Germline CDR1 reads ENHRY; CDR2 reads SYGVKD. V was pared by 3 bases and J by 2 bases, with 11 bases between. CDR3: CAISDAGKPYEQYF. The CDR3 nucleotides read TGTGCCATCAGTGATGCAGGGAAGCCCTACGAGCAGTACTTC.

The chain carries TRBV27 and TRBJ1-6; 8 bases are shared with TRBD1. Looked up from germline, CDR1 is MNHEY and CDR2 is SMNVEV (reference sequence). The CDR3 covers 14 residues. Unmatched junction bases numbered 8, after V lost 6 bases and J lost 10 bases. CDR3 bases: TGTGCCAGCAGACGACAGGGGTCAGGATCACCCCTCCACTTT. This codes for CASRRQGSGSPLHF.

This clone was counted only a few times. The chain employs TRBV7-9 and TRBJ1-1; D is unresolved. Germline V lookup: CDR1 SEHNR, CDR2 FQNEAQ (reference sequence). CDR3 length: 13 residues. Deletions cut 2 bases from V and 8 bases from J, with 12 bases between. CDR3 bases: TGTGCCAGCAGCTTACGACCGAGTAGGGAAGCTTTCTTT. This translates into CASSLRPSREAFF.

The chain joins TRBV2 to TRBJ2-7; possible D gene TRBD2, 5 bases. This CDR3 contains 14 residues. The germline CDR1 and CDR2 sequences are SNHLY and FYNNEI. V shed 3 bases and J shed 2 bases, with 11 bases lying between them. The CDR3 loop reads CASSDSRLTYEQYF. The CDR3 region has the DNA TGTGCCAGCAGTGACTCCCGACTAACCTACGAGCAGTACTTC.

About this clone itself: Other DNA sequences in this sample translate to the same CDR3. The genes are TRBV20-1 and TRBJ1-2; no firm D call. In germline, CDR1 is DFQATT, CDR2 SNEGSKA (reference sequence). The CDR3 is 10 residues long. The germline V and J ends were trimmed by 1 base and 5 bases, with 2 bases remaining between them. The DNA for the CDR3 is TGCAGTGCTAGAGGATATGGCTACACCTTC. The encoded protein is CSARGYGYTF.

This clone was seen only a few times. The rearrangement uses TRBV5-1 and TRBJ2-5; 7 bases match TRBD1. The trim removed 4 bases at V and 5 bases at J, leaving 11 bases unmatched. Germline V gives CDR1 SGHRS, CDR2 YFSETQ. The CDR3 runs 15 residues. The CDR3 coding sequence is TGCGCCAGCAGCGAAGACGACAGGGCGGAGGAGACCCAGTACTTC. Amino acids: CASSEDDRAEETQYF.

The rearrangement joins TRBV29-1 to TRBJ2-2; no firm D call. Per the germline V gene, CDR1 is SQVTM and CDR2 is ANQGSEA. The CDR3 has 14 amino acids. The V end lost 4 bases, the J end lost 1 base, and 10 bases lay between the germline ends. The CDR3 nucleotides are TGCAGCGTTGCGGTGACAAGGAACACCGGGGAGCTGTTTTTT. Translation: CSVAVTRNTGELFF.

This chain joins TRBV6-5 and TRBJ1-2, with 9 nucleotides matching TRBD1. The V gene end was trimmed by 6 bases and the J gene end by 5 bases; junction bases not matched to a gene: 7. The CDR3 loop spans 14 amino acids. CDR1 MNHEY and CDR2 SVGAGI come from the germline V gene. CDR3 DNA: TGTGCCAGCAGGCCGGGACAGGGCGGTTATGGCTACACCTTC. Protein sequence: CASRPGQGGYGYTF.

Points on this clone: Different DNA sequences within this sample yield the same CDR3. The chain has TRBV29-1 and TRBJ2-2, with 8 bases fitting TRBD1. Per the germline V gene, CDR1 is SQVTM and CDR2 is ANQGSEA. V was pared by 6 bases and J by 5 bases, with 5 bases of the junction left unmatched. The CDR3 length is 13 residues. The CDR3 spells CSVDRGGTGELFF. As DNA, the CDR3 is TGCAGCGTCGACAGGGGCGGGACCGGGGAGCTGTTTTTT.

The rearrangement links TRBV7-2 to TRBJ2-3; D may correspond to TRBD1 or TRBD2 (5 bases each). The CDR3 loop spans 14 amino acids. V was shortened by 5 bases and J by 2 bases, with 11 bases between the two germline ends. The germline V gene has CDR1 SGHTA and CDR2 FQGNSA. CDR3 in amino acids: CASSRDGLTDTQYF. The DNA of the CDR3 is TGTGCCAGCAGCCGGGACGGCCTCACAGATACGCAGTATTTT.

In DNA form, the CDR3 reads TGTGCCTGGAAGGGACGCTTACTGACCGGGGAGCTGTTTTTT. It translates to CAWKGRLLTGELFF. The chain recombines TRBV30 with TRBJ2-2, with D perhaps being TRBD1 or TRBD2 (5 bases each). V lost 4 bases, J lost 5 bases, and 14 bases lay in between. The CDR3 sequence is 14 residues long. Germline lookup yields CDR1 GTSNPN and CDR2 SVGIG (reference sequence).

CDR3 sequence reads: CSASVGQGVDTQYF. The CDR3 bases are TGCAGCGCCTCCGTGGGACAGGGGGTAGATACGCAGTATTTT. The V gene is TRBV29-1, the J gene TRBJ2-3; the match to TRBD1 covers 11 bases. This CDR3 spans 14 amino acids. J lost 5 bases, V lost 7 bases, and 8 bases had no gene match. Germline-derived CDR1 and CDR2 are SQVTM and ANQGSEA.

There are a few counts of this clone. The chain recombines TRBV29-1 with TRBJ1-1; D is unclear. The CDR3 loop spans 12 amino acids. The V end was cut by 7 bases, the J end by 1 base, with 10 bases between. CDR1 is SQVTM and CDR2 is ANQGSEA in the germline V gene. CDR3 DNA: TGCAGCGGGAGGACGGCGAACACTGAAGCTTTCTTT. This sequence encodes CSGRTANTEAFF.

V gene TRBV15 combines with J gene TRBJ1-5; 7 bases are shared with TRBD1. The CDR3 is 15 amino acids. V was pared by 3 bases and J by 5 bases, with 7 bases of the junction left unmatched. Germline lookup yields CDR1 LNHNV and CDR2 YYDKDF (reference sequence). The CDR3 loop is CATSRTGDRDQPQHF. Here the CDR3 DNA reads TGTGCCACCAGCAGGACTGGGGACAGAGATCAGCCCCAGCATTTT.

This clone came up a few times. A junction boundary mismatches the germline segment, possibly from a read error. The chain couples TRBV19 to TRBJ1-5, with 7 bases that match TRBD1. The germline V gene has CDR1 LNHDA and CDR2 SQIVND (reference sequence). This CDR3 comprises 16 residues. The CDR3 sequence is CASRGPGQTSNQPQHF. In DNA form, the CDR3 reads TGTGCGAGTAGAGGGCCGGGACAGACAAGCAATCAGCCCCAGCATTTT.

The gene calls are TRBV9 and TRBJ1-1; the D is unclear. The CDR3 is 14 amino acids. Germline V gene data show CDR1 as SGDLS and CDR2 as YYNGEE. The V and J ends lost 3 bases and 7 bases respectively, with 16 bases between them. CDR3 sequence reads: CASSAGDGGNEAFF. The CDR3 DNA follows: TGTGCCAGCAGCGCTGGGGATGGAGGAAATGAAGCTTTCTTT.

The V gene is TRBV6-5, the J gene TRBJ2-7, with D possibly TRBD2 on 5 matching bases. The V and J ends lost 2 bases and 6 bases respectively, with 11 bases between them. Germline V gives CDR1 MNHEY, CDR2 SVGAGI. The length of the CDR3 is 13 residues. The CDR3 DNA reads TGTGCCAGCAGTTACGTAGGCGGGCTCGAGCAGTACTTC. Its protein product is CASSYVGGLEQYF.

The chain couples TRBV7-9 to TRBJ1-6; 7 bases agree with TRBD1. Per germline, CDR1 SEHNR and CDR2 FQNEAQ (reference sequence). The CDR3 totals 14 residues. The V gene end was trimmed by 5 bases and the J gene end by 6 bases; junction bases not matched to a gene: 4. The CDR3 sequence is CASSHDRVNSPLHF. DNA of the CDR3: TGTGCCAGCAGCCACGACAGGGTTAATTCACCCCTCCACTTT.

This clone was counted a few times. This sequence joins TRBV15 and TRBJ2-4, with D unresolved. The ends were cut back, 0 bases at V and 3 bases at J, with 6 bases in the middle. The CDR3 sequence is 14 residues long. Per germline, CDR1 LNHNV and CDR2 YYDKDF (reference sequence). For the CDR3, the DNA is TGTGCCACCAGCAGAGATGGTGGCAAAAACATTCAGTACTTC. It yields the protein CATSRDGGKNIQYF. Variable domain in full (rest from reference TRBV15 and TRBJ2-4): DAMVIQNPRYQVTQFGKPVTLSCSQTLNHNVMYWYQQKSSQAPKLLFHYYDKDFNNEADTPDNFQSRRPNTSFCFLDIRSPGLGDTAMYLCATSRDGGKNIQYFGAGTRLSVL.